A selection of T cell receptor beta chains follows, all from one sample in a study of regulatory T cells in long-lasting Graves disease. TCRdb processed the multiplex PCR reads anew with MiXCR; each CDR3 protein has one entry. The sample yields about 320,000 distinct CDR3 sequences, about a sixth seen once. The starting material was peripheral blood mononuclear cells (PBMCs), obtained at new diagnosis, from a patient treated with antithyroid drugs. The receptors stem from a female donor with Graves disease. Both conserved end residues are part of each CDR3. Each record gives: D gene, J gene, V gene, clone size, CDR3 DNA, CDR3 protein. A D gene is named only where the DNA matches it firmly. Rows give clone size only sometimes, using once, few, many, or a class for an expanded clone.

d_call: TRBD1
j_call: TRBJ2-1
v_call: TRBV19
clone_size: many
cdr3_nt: TGTGCCAGTAGTAACAGGGGGTCCTACAATGAGCAGTTCTTC
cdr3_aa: CASSNRGSYNEQFF

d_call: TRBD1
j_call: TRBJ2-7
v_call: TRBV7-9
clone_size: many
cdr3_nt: TGTGCCAGCAGCTTAAATATCGGGCAGGGGGCTTTCTACGAGCAGTACTTC
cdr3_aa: CASSLNIGQGAFYEQYF

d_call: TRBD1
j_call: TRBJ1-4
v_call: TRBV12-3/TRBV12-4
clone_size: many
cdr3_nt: TGTGCCAGCAGCCCTACCAGCAGGGGGATCGAAAAACTGTTTTTT
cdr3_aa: CASSPTSRGIEKLFF

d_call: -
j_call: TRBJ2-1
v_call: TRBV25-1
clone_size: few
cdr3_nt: TGTGCCAGCAACCTGAGGGGGTACAATGAGCAGTTCTTC
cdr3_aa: CASNLRGYNEQFF

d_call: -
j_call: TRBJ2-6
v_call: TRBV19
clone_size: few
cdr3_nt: TGTGCCAGTAGTATAGCTCGACAGGTTAGAGCCAACGTCCTGACTTTC
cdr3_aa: CASSIARQVRANVLTF

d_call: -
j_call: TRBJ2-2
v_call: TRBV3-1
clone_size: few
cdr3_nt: TGTGCCAGCACCGACCTGGTGAGGACCGGGGAGCTGTTTTTT
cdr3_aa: CASTDLVRTGELFF

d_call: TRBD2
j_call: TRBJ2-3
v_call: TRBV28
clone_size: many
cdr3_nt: TGTGCCAGTGACTCTATAGCGGGACCTAGCACAGATACGCAGTATTTT
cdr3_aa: CASDSIAGPSTDTQYF

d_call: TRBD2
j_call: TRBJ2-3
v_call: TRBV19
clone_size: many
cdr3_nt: TGTGCCAGTAGTCCTCGGACTAGCGGGAGCGGCACAGATACGCAGTATTTT
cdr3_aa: CASSPRTSGSGTDTQYF

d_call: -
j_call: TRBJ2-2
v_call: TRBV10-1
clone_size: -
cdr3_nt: TGCGCCAGCAGTGAGTATGGGTCAACCGGGACACCGAACACCGGGGAGCTGTTTTTT
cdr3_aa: CASSEYGSTGTPNTGELFF

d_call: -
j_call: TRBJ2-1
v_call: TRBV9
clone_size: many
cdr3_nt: TGTGCCAGCAGCGTGGAGGGGGGGGAAGGCCCCAACAATGAGCAGTTCTTC
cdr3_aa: CASSVEGGEGPNNEQFF

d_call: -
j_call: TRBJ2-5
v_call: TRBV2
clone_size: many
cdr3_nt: TGTGCCAGCAGGAACGGAGGCGGTGGGACCCAGTACTTC
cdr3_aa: CASRNGGGGTQYF

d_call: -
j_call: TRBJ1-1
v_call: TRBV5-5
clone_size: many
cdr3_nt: TGTGCCAGCAGCCTACGCCGAACAGGGTCTGGTGTCGCTGAAGCTTTCTTT
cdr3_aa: CASSLRRTGSGVAEAFF

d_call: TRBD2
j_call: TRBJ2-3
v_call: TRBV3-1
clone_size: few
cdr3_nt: TGTGCCAGCAGCCTCGTACCACCTAGCGGGACGCAACGGGATGCGCAGTATTTT
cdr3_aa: CASSLVPPSGTQRDAQYF

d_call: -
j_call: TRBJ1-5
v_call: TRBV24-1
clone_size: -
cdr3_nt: TGTGCCACCAGTGATTTGGGGAAAACTGGACAGAATAGCAATCAGCCCCAGCATTTT
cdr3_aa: CATSDLGKTGQNSNQPQHF

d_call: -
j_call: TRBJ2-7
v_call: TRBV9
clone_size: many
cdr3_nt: TGTGCCAGCAGCGTAGGTGCAGGGGTAAATTACGAGCAGTACTTC
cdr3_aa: CASSVGAGVNYEQYF

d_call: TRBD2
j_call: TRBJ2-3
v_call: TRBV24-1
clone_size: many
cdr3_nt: TGTGCCACCAGTGACTCGGGACTAGCGGGTGGGAAGTATACGCAGTATTTT
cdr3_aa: CATSDSGLAGGKYTQYF

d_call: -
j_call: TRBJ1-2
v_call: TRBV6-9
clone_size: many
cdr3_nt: TGTGCCAGCAGTTACGGGCCCTCGGACAGCAGAACTAACTATGGCTACACCTTC
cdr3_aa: CASSYGPSDSRTNYGYTF

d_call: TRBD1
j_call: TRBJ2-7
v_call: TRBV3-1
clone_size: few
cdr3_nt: TGTGCCAGCAACCAAGGCGGGACAGGGTTGGACGAGCAGTACTTC
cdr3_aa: CASNQGGTGLDEQYF